This T cell receptor beta chain is drawn from a study of CD4 T cells in relation to SARS-CoV-2 and coronaviruses. The CDR3 is 15 residues long. The ends were cut back, 4 bases at V and 0 bases at J, with 7 bases in the middle. Germline assignment: CDR1 MNHEY and CDR2 SVGEGT. Some clones are missing from TCRdb's copy, which holds only in-frame ones; the method was immunoSEQ multiplex PCR. Of tens of thousands of clones listed, approximately 85% are singletons. V usage is TRBV6-2 or TRBV6-3 and J usage is TRBJ2-6; D unresolved. The receptor comes from an adult with COVID-19. The sequenced sample consisted of memory CD4+ T cells from PBMCs. CDR3 in amino acids: CASSSLGSGANVLTF. CDR3 in DNA: TGTGCCAGCAGTTCCCTTGGCTCTGGGGCCAACGTCCTGACTTTC.